Below, 20 T cell receptor beta chains from the same sample are listed, as sequenced in a study of blood T cell repertoires in COVID-19. Generated by immunoSEQ multiplex PCR, the TCRdb table keeps only in-frame clones and is missing some. The sample lists some 130,000 clones, roughly 88% seen once, with 10% to 13% in the top ten. Sequenced input: peripheral blood. These receptors were collected from a man aged 45-65 years with acute or convalescent COVID-19.

The chain employs TRBV7-2 and TRBJ1-2; D is unresolved. Germline values: CDR1 SGHTA, CDR2 FQGNSA. Between the trimmed V and J ends, which lost 8 bases and 6 bases, there was a span of 16 bases. The CDR3 has 13 amino acids. CDR3 coding DNA: TGTGCCAGCGTTAGAGGGCGGCGGGATGGCTACACCTTC. Its protein is CASVRGRRDGYTF.

The genes are TRBV7-2 and TRBJ2-7; 8 bases fit TRBD1. Germline V gives CDR1 SGHTA, CDR2 FQGNSA. Trimming at V came to 3 bases and at J to 0 bases, leaving 7 bases not matched to a gene. The CDR3 extends over 16 amino acids. The CDR3, as DNA: TGTGCCAGCAGCTTGATGGGACAGGATCTCTCCTACGAGCAGTACTTC. As protein: CASSLMGQDLSYEQYF.

The chain combines TRBV15 with TRBJ1-2, with D maybe TRBD1 (5 bases). The V gene's germline CDR1 is LNHNV and CDR2 YYDKDF (reference sequence). The CDR3 runs 14 residues. Trimming removed 5 bases at V and 1 base at J, with 11 bases between. This CDR3 reads CATSFGTFNYGYTF. CDR3 DNA sequence: TGTGCCACCAGCTTCGGGACTTTTAACTATGGCTACACCTTC.

The V gene is TRBV6-5, the J gene TRBJ2-7, with D tentatively TRBD2 (5 bases). Trimming removed 6 bases at V and 3 bases at J, with 9 bases between. Germline V CDR1 and CDR2: MNHEY, SVGAGI. The CDR3 totals 12 residues. In DNA, the CDR3 is TGTGCCAGCAGCCGGACTTTCTACGAGCAGTACTTC. Protein: CASSRTFYEQYF.

V is TRBV5-1 and J is TRBJ1-6; 7 bases are shared with TRBD1. The CDR3 contains 14 residues. With 4 bases clipped from V and 7 bases from J, the junction kept 5 bases outside the gene matches. Germline V lookup: CDR1 SGHRS, CDR2 YFSETQ. The CDR3 DNA is TGCGCCAGCAGCCCCGGGACAGCAAATTCACCCCTCCACTTT. Protein sequence: CASSPGTANSPLHF.

The CDR3 DNA sequence: TGTGCCAGCAGCTCCAGACAGGGGGGAGAAAAACTGTTTTTT. Translation: CASSSRQGGEKLFF. The gene calls are TRBV5-4 and TRBJ1-4, with TRBD1 matching over 9 bases. CDR1 and CDR2 from the germline V gene are SGHNT and YYREEE (reference sequence). V lost 3 bases to trimming and J lost 8 bases; unmatched junction nucleotides: 5. This CDR3 spans 14 amino acids.

The rearrangement links TRBV2 to TRBJ2-5; 9 bases agree with TRBD1. CDR1 and CDR2 from the germline V gene are SNHLY and FYNNEI. V dropped 6 bases and J dropped 5; count of bases not matched to a gene: 10. The CDR3 contains 15 residues. As DNA, the CDR3 is TGTGCCAGCAGATCCGGGACAGGGAAGTTCGAGACCCAGTACTTC. Protein product: CASRSGTGKFETQYF.

The J gene is TRBJ2-1, the V gene TRBV27; TRBD1 agrees at 10 bases. CDR3 length equals 15 residues. J lost 3 bases, V lost 5 bases, and 4 bases had no gene match. Germline values: CDR1 MNHEY, CDR2 SMNVEV (reference sequence). CDR3 amino acids: CASSDRDRGYNEQFF. The DNA for the CDR3 is TGTGCCAGCAGTGACCGGGACAGGGGCTACAATGAGCAGTTCTTC.

The chain couples TRBV25-1 to TRBJ1-1; 8 positions agree with TRBD1. This CDR3 is 13 amino acids long. Germline CDR1 reads MGHDK; CDR2 reads SYGVNS. J was trimmed by 1 base and V by 10 bases; bases with no gene match: 5. CDR3 loop: CATVTGENTEAFF. The CDR3 nucleotides read TGTGCCACCGTGACAGGGGAGAACACTGAAGCTTTCTTT.

This clone appeared once. This chain links TRBV5-4 with TRBJ1-5, with a tentative D call TRBD1 (5 bases). Germline CDR1 SGHNT, CDR2 YYREEE (reference sequence). The germline V and J ends were trimmed by 4 bases and 4 bases, with 12 bases remaining between them. This CDR3 has 14 residues. In DNA, the CDR3 is TGTGCCAGCAGCCTTCGTGGGGGGAATCAGCCCCAGCATTTT. Translated, it gives CASSLRGGNQPQHF.

V usage is TRBV28 and J usage is TRBJ1-2, with a weak D call TRBD1 (5 bases). The CDR3 covers 12 residues. The V end lost 10 bases, the J end lost 4 bases, and 13 bases lay between the germline ends. The germline V gene encodes CDR1 MDHEN and CDR2 SYDVKM. CDR3 nucleotide sequence: TGTGCCACGCGGGGACCGATCTATGGCTACACCTTC. It codes for CATRGPIYGYTF.

CDR3 in amino acids: CASSRLTSGILADTQYF. Written as DNA, the CDR3 is TGTGCCAGCAGTCGTCTGACTAGCGGGATACTCGCAGATACGCAGTATTTT. V is TRBV6-6 and J is TRBJ2-3; 11 bases line up with TRBD2. Trimming at V came to 5 bases and at J to 4 bases, leaving 11 bases not matched to a gene. Germline CDR1 is MNHNY and CDR2 is SVGAGI (reference sequence). The CDR3 has 17 amino acids.

The gene calls are TRBV7-2 and TRBJ1-2; weak D call: TRBD1 (5 bases). V was pared by 5 bases and J by 2 bases, with 21 bases between. The CDR3 consists of 17 residues. Germline V gives CDR1 SGHTA, CDR2 FQGNSA. The DNA of the CDR3 is TGTGCCAGCAGCCCGAGTGGGGGGGAGCTAGCCAACTATGGCTACACCTTC. Protein sequence: CASSPSGGELANYGYTF.

The chain links TRBV27 to TRBJ2-7, with 9 bases fitting TRBD2. CDR3 length: 15 amino acids. Trimming at V came to 3 bases and at J to 3 bases, leaving 6 bases not matched to a gene. In germline, CDR1 is MNHEY, CDR2 SMNVEV (reference sequence). CDR3 sequence (DNA): TGTGCCAGCAGTTTTAGGGCGGGAGGGGGCTACGAGCAGTACTTC. Protein sequence: CASSFRAGGGYEQYF.

This chain joins TRBV10-3 and TRBJ1-2; TRBD1 aligns across 10 bases. Losses at the gene ends were 2 bases for V and 4 bases for J; bases not matched to a gene: 4. The CDR3 is 15 amino acids. Germline values: CDR1 ENHRY, CDR2 SYGVKD. The DNA for the CDR3 is TGTGCCATCAGTGAGCCCCGGGACAGGGGCTATGGCTACACCTTC. It is translated as CAISEPRDRGYGYTF.

This clone was detected once. The genes are TRBV10-2 and TRBJ1-3; tentative D call: TRBD1 (6 bases). The CDR3 has 12 amino acids. Germline V gene data show CDR1 as WSHSY and CDR2 as SAAADI. The V end lost 3 bases, the J end lost 9 bases, and 9 bases lay between the germline ends. The CDR3 is CASSDGQRTIYF. CDR3 DNA: TGCGCCAGCAGTGACGGACAGCGCACCATATATTTT.

V usage is TRBV28 and J usage is TRBJ2-3; no firm D call. CDR1 MDHEN and CDR2 SYDVKM come from the germline V gene. The length of the CDR3 is 11 residues. The V end was cut by 6 bases, the J end by 3 bases, with 4 bases between. CDR3 amino acids: CASSQTDTQYF. The CDR3, as DNA: TGTGCCAGCAGCCAAACAGATACGCAGTATTTT. Based on the CDR3 plus reference TRBV28 and TRBJ2-3, the full variable domain is DVKVTQSSRYLVKRTGEKVFLECVQDMDHENMFWYRQDPGLGLRLIYFSYDVKMKEKGDIPEGYSVSREKKERFSLILESASTNQTSMYLCASSQTDTQYFGPGTRLTVL.

CDR3 in amino acids: CASSPSIRDRVIYGYTF. The DNA for the CDR3 is TGTGCCAGCAGCCCGTCTATCCGGGACAGGGTCATCTATGGCTACACCTTC. This chain connects TRBV5-5 to TRBJ1-2, with TRBD1 identical over 9 bases. CDR1 and CDR2 (germline): SGHKS, YYEKEE (reference sequence). This CDR3 region has 17 residues. Trimming removed 4 bases from V and 4 bases from J; junction bases left unmatched: 14.

The V and J genes are TRBV5-5 and TRBJ1-3; 7 positions match TRBD1. This CDR3 is 15 amino acids long. V was pared by 2 bases and J by 0 bases, with 2 bases of the junction left unmatched. CDR1 and CDR2 (germline): SGHKS, YYEKEE (reference sequence). The CDR3 loop reads CASSFGTVSGNTIYF. The CDR3 bases are TGTGCCAGCAGCTTCGGGACAGTCTCTGGAAACACCATATATTTT.

The J gene is TRBJ1-5, the V gene TRBV5-5, with D possibly being TRBD1 (5 bases). V dropped 3 bases and J dropped 3 bases, with 13 bases sitting between them. This CDR3 is 15 amino acids long. Germline CDR1 reads SGHKS; CDR2 reads YYEKEE (reference sequence). The CDR3 reads CASSWSGDSNQPQHF. DNA of the CDR3: TGTGCCAGCAGCTGGTCTGGGGACTCCAATCAGCCCCAGCATTTT.